This T cell receptor beta chain was observed in a study of beta chain features in type 1 diabetes. Findings and limits, study-wide: Sequencing the cDNA could make cells with high TCR expression show up more than they should. PCR could preferentially amplify shorter templates, alike in patients and controls.

The sequenced template was cDNA made from the entire isolated RNA. Sequenced by immunoSEQ multiplex PCR; TCRdb stores in-frame clones only, minus some. Here the sample spans about 360,000 clones, around 12% being singletons. One heparinised draw of blood, averaging about 110 mL, came from each donor. All of the sorted populations showed purity greater than 98%. For this clone: Its target is not known. The same CDR3 also results from other DNA sequences found in this sample.

The sequence was collected from a man aged 18 to 29 in good health. The sequencing input was naive CD4+ T cells from blood.

The CDR3 region has the DNA TGCGCCAGCAGCTTAGCGGGGGGGCCCGAAGATACGCAGTATTTT. Protein: CASSLAGGPEDTQYF. This chain uses TRBV5-1 with TRBJ2-3; 10 bases are a match to TRBD2. The CDR3 contains 15 residues. Germline V gene sequence: CDR1 SGHRS, CDR2 YFSETQ. V shed 2 bases, J shed 5 bases, and the junction held 5 bases outside the gene matches.